Sequencing of this TCR beta chain was carried out in a study of metastatic and nonmetastatic thyroid tumors. Study overall: Samples came from malignant and benign thyroid patients, and repertoires were compared across blood and tumor or nodule tissue.

With 0 bases clipped from V and 3 bases from J, the junction kept 6 bases outside the gene matches. Germline CDR1 is SGHRS and CDR2 is YFSETQ. CDR3 size: 16 residues. Whole-study results and caveats: Significantly higher TCR beta diversity was reportedly seen in malignant thyroid tumors than benign nodules, in blood and tumor.

Turning to this clone: What it binds is not known.

No treatment of any kind had been given to any patient before thyroid surgery. Study processing details: The distant-metastasis classifier for papillary thyroid cancer was built from CDR3 differences across clinicopathological groups. TCRdb re-called clones via MiXCR from the PCR reads. The authors' filters were not applied to this entry. The sample has about 40,000 clones; about a sixth are singletons. This TCR was recovered from a female donor with papillary thyroid cancer or a benign thyroid nodule (not recorded which). Some clones in this sample may be carry-over from other donors' samples. The rearrangement uses TRBV5-1 and TRBJ1-3; 7 bases agree with TRBD1. The specimen sequenced was tumor tissue. Here the CDR3 reads CASSLGLQGFGNTIYF. The CDR3 bases are TGCGCCAGCAGCTTGGGATTACAGGGGTTTGGAAACACCATATATTTT.